These 24 T cell receptor beta chains originate from one sample sequenced in a study of cytomegalovirus exposure and HLA in healthy donors. Primers: 60 Vbeta forward and 13 Jbeta reverse. Using immunoSEQ multiplex PCR, the repertoire was profiled, and TCRdb retains in-frame clones only, with some absent. The data contain more than 80,000 clones, around 79% of them singletons. Sequenced: PBMCs. Receptor source: a man in his late teens or twenties in good health and CMV-seropositive.

The chain recombines TRBV11-2 with TRBJ1-4, with 7 bases aligning to TRBD1. Per germline, CDR1 SGHAT and CDR2 FQNNGV. The J segment lost 5 bases and the V segment lost 5 bases, leaving 11 bases of the junction unmatched. The CDR3 consists of 16 residues. CDR3 in DNA: TGTGCCAGCAGCCCTTCGCTACCGGGACAGAATGAAAAACTGTTTTTT. Protein: CASSPSLPGQNEKLFF. The whole variable domain, remainder taken from reference TRBV11-2 and TRBJ1-4, is EAGVAQSPRYKIIEKRQSVAFWCNPISGHATLYWYQQILGQGPKLLIQFQNNGVVDDSQLPKDRFSAERLKGVDSTLKIQPAKLEDSAVYLCASSPSLPGQNEKLFFGSGTQLSVL.

The V and J genes are TRBV7-8 and TRBJ1-1, with D possibly being TRBD1 (6 bases). This CDR3 spans 16 amino acids. CDR1 and CDR2 from the germline V gene are SGHVS and FQNEAQ. V was shortened by 1 base and J by 4 bases, with 16 bases between the two germline ends. CDR3 region: CASSLGHGQGFTEAFF. The CDR3 nucleotides read TGTGCCAGCAGCTTAGGGCACGGGCAGGGGTTCACTGAAGCTTTCTTT.

The rearrangement uses TRBV5-4 and TRBJ2-5; D remains ambiguous. This CDR3 comprises 13 residues. V was cut by 4 bases and J by 1 base, with 8 bases left in between. Germline CDR1 reads SGHNT; CDR2 reads YYREEE (reference sequence). In DNA, the CDR3 is TGTGCCAGCAGCAAAGAGGCCCAAGAGACCCAGTACTTC. Translating gives CASSKEAQETQYF.

The chain combines TRBV29-1 with TRBJ2-3, with TRBD1 identical over 8 bases. Germline V lookup: CDR1 SQVTM, CDR2 ANQGSEA. Germline trimming cut 7 bases from V and 2 bases from J; bases unmatched to any gene: 11. This CDR3 is 15 amino acids long. DNA of the CDR3: TGCAGCGCCTATAATAGACAGGGGCCCACAGATACGCAGTATTTT. Translated: CSAYNRQGPTDTQYF.

The chain has TRBV4-1 and TRBJ2-3; D perhaps matches TRBD2 (5 bases). Trimming stripped 0 bases from V and 0 bases from J, with 13 bases between. The CDR3 consists of 17 residues. Germline V gene sequence: CDR1 MGHRA, CDR2 YSYEKL. This CDR3 is CASSQDSRGLSTDTQYF. In DNA, the CDR3 is TGCGCCAGCAGCCAAGATAGTCGAGGGCTTAGCACAGATACGCAGTATTTT.

The chain combines TRBV7-9 with TRBJ2-7; 10 nucleotides match TRBD2. This CDR3 has 15 residues. V shed 6 bases and J 3 bases; nucleotides not matched to a gene: 8. CDR1 is SEHNR, CDR2 FQNEAQ, per germline (reference sequence). CDR3 sequence (DNA): TGTGCCAGCAGACCAGGACTAGCGGAAATCTACGAGCAGTACTTC. Protein: CASRPGLAEIYEQYF.

The chain recombines TRBV6-1 with TRBJ1-1; D possibly corresponds to TRBD1 (6 bases). This CDR3 contains 15 residues. V was trimmed by 2 bases and J by 7 bases, leaving 17 bases between them. The germline V gene encodes CDR1 MNHNS and CDR2 SASEGT. CDR3 in amino acids: CASSEMLDRFIEAFF. The CDR3 coding sequence is TGTGCCAGCAGTGAAATGTTAGACAGGTTCATTGAAGCTTTCTTT.

The chain combines TRBV4-1 with TRBJ1-5; D call uncertain. There are 16 residues in the CDR3. Germline CDR1 and CDR2: MGHRA and YSYEKL. With 4 bases removed from V and 2 bases from J, the gap between germline ends came to 15 bases. The CDR3 DNA reads TGCGCCAGCAGCCTGACGGGTTTGGTGGGCAATCAGCCCCAGCATTTT. Amino acid sequence: CASSLTGLVGNQPQHF.

The gene calls are TRBV29-1 and TRBJ1-1; the D is unclear. The CDR3 contains 11 residues. CDR1 is SQVTM and CDR2 is ANQGSEA in the germline V gene. V was pared by 3 bases and J by 5 bases, with 7 bases between. CDR3 sequence reads: CSVDGETEAFF. CDR3 DNA: TGCAGCGTTGACGGGGAGACTGAAGCTTTCTTT.

The chain carries TRBV28 and TRBJ2-7; D is uncertain. Germline V gives CDR1 MDHEN, CDR2 SYDVKM. V gave up 5 bases and J gave up 4 bases, with 12 bases separating them. The CDR3 length is 13 residues. CDR3 in amino acids: CASSLPTDYEQYF. Written as DNA, the CDR3 is TGTGCCAGCAGTCTACCCACTGATTACGAGCAGTACTTC.

This chain joins TRBV6-5 and TRBJ1-5; tentatively, D is TRBD1 (5 bases). The V end was cut by 4 bases, the J end by 0 bases, with 13 bases between. This CDR3 spans 16 amino acids. The V gene's germline CDR1 is MNHEY and CDR2 SVGAGI. For the CDR3, the DNA is TGTGCCAGCAGTTGGGCGGGACCAAATAGCAATCAGCCCCAGCATTTT. Encoded protein: CASSWAGPNSNQPQHF.

The chain recombines TRBV6-5 with TRBJ1-2, with a tentative D call TRBD1 (6 bases). CDR3 length: 13 residues. Germline lookup yields CDR1 MNHEY and CDR2 SVGAGI. Trimming removed 6 bases from V and 4 bases from J, with 12 bases in between. The CDR3 DNA follows: TGTGCCAGCAGGAAGGGGGGGGGCTATGGCTACACCTTC. Translated, it gives CASRKGGGYGYTF.

The chain links TRBV9 to TRBJ2-3, with TRBD2 identical over 7 bases. The CDR3 length is 15 residues. Looked up from germline, CDR1 is SGDLS and CDR2 is YYNGEE. Trimming took 7 bases from V and 0 from J; bases not matched to a gene: 8. The CDR3 protein is CASLPKLASTDTQYF. CDR3 nucleotide sequence: TGTGCCAGCCTCCCTAAACTAGCGAGCACAGATACGCAGTATTTT.

V and J are TRBV29-1 and TRBJ2-5; possibly TRBD2 for D (6 bases). The V gene's germline CDR1 is SQVTM and CDR2 ANQGSEA. Trimming shortened V by 5 bases and J by 2 bases, and 15 bases separated the two germline ends. The length of the CDR3 is 14 residues. The CDR3 loop is CSVKNGGFQETQYF. The DNA of the CDR3 is TGCAGCGTTAAAAACGGGGGTTTTCAAGAGACCCAGTACTTC.

The chain combines TRBV9 with TRBJ2-6; 7 nucleotides agree with TRBD2. The germline CDR1 and CDR2 sequences are SGDLS and YYNGEE. CDR3 size: 15 residues. Unmatched junction bases numbered 2, after V lost 3 bases and J lost 2 bases. CDR3: CASSGLAAGANVLTF. The CDR3, as DNA: TGTGCCAGCAGCGGACTAGCAGCTGGGGCCAACGTCCTGACTTTC.

The CDR3 is CSVAPAGTEAFF. Written as DNA, the CDR3 is TGCAGCGTTGCCCCGGCGGGCACTGAAGCTTTCTTT. This chain connects TRBV29-1 to TRBJ1-1; D is unclear. Trimming cost V 4 bases and J 4 bases, with 10 bases left between them. Germline V CDR1 and CDR2: SQVTM, ANQGSEA. This CDR3 comprises 12 residues.

This clone appeared a single time. This chain uses TRBV28 with TRBJ2-7; a weak D match, TRBD2 (6 bases). Germline-derived CDR1 and CDR2 are MDHEN and SYDVKM. There are 13 residues in the CDR3. Trimming took off 6 bases at V and 6 bases at J, with 15 bases between the two ends. CDR3 sequence (DNA): TGTGCCAGCAGCCCATCGACTAGAACCGAGCAGTACTTC. Protein sequence: CASSPSTRTEQYF.

This clone has only one observation. The rearrangement joins TRBV4-1 to TRBJ2-3; the D gene is possibly TRBD2 (6 bases). Germline CDR1 and CDR2: MGHRA and YSYEKL. The CDR3 has 14 amino acids. With 1 base removed from V and 6 bases from J, the gap between germline ends came to 11 bases. CDR3 in DNA: TGCGCCAGCAGCCAAGCCCCGGGGGAGGATACGCAGTATTTT. Translation: CASSQAPGEDTQYF.

This clone was seen a single time. The rearrangement uses TRBV9 and TRBJ2-3; D not resolved. Germline V lookup: CDR1 SGDLS, CDR2 YYNGEE. There are 12 residues in the CDR3. Trimming left V 0 bases short and J 6 bases short, with 5 bases between. The CDR3 loop is CASSVAQDTQYF. CDR3 coding DNA: TGTGCCAGCAGCGTAGCTCAGGATACGCAGTATTTT.

V usage is TRBV11-2 and J usage is TRBJ2-1, with a weak D call TRBD1 (5 bases). Trimming pared 5 bases from V and 4 bases from J, leaving 12 bases between. CDR3 size: 14 residues. Germline V CDR1 and CDR2: SGHAT, FQNNGV. The CDR3 DNA follows: TGTGCCAGCAGCCGAGGCGACAGATACAATGAGCAGTTCTTC. It specifies CASSRGDRYNEQFF.

The count of this clone is one. This chain uses TRBV5-1 with TRBJ2-5, with 12 bases matching TRBD1. Germline V gives CDR1 SGHRS, CDR2 YFSETQ. With V trimmed by 8 bases and J by 4 bases, 15 bases remained unmatched. The CDR3 consists of 17 residues. CDR3 residues: CASHPGTGGGGGETQYF. In DNA form, the CDR3 reads TGCGCCAGTCACCCCGGGACAGGGGGCGGAGGGGGAGAGACCCAGTACTTC.

In its sample, this clone was seen once. The genes are TRBV27 and TRBJ2-1; D might be TRBD2 (6 bases). Germline V gives CDR1 MNHEY, CDR2 SMNVEV (reference sequence). This CDR3 is built from 15 residues. V was shortened by 2 bases and J by 4 bases, with 12 bases between the two germline ends. In DNA, the CDR3 is TGTGCCAGCAGTTTACGGAGGGAGCCTTACAATGAGCAGTTCTTC. Translated, it gives CASSLRREPYNEQFF.

The chain recombines TRBV19 with TRBJ1-5; D is perhaps TRBD1 (6 bases). Germline loops: CDR1 LNHDA, CDR2 SQIVND (reference sequence). The CDR3 length is 14 residues. V was cut by 4 bases and J by 9 bases, with 16 bases left in between. The CDR3 coding sequence is TGTGCCAGTAGTAAAGACAGGTCAGGTCGGCCCCAGCATTTT. Protein product: CASSKDRSGRPQHF.

This chain uses TRBV28 with TRBJ1-5; a possible D gene is TRBD1 (6 bases). The CDR3 spans 13 residues. The V and J ends lost 6 bases and 3 bases respectively, with 9 bases between them. CDR1 is MDHEN, CDR2 SYDVKM, per germline. The CDR3 is CASRGHNNQPQHF. For the CDR3, the DNA is TGTGCCAGCAGGGGACACAACAATCAGCCCCAGCATTTT.